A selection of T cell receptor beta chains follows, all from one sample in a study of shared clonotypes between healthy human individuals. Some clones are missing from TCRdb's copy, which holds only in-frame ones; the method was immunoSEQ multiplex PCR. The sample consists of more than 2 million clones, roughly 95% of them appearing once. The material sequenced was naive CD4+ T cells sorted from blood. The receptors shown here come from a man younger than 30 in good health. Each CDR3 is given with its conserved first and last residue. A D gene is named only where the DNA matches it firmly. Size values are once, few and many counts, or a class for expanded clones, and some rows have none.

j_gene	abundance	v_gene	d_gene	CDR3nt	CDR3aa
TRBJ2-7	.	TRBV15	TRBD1	TGTGCCACCAGCAGCAAAATAGGGACAGTTACTTTCTCCTACGAGCAGTACTTC	CATSSKIGTVTFSYEQYF
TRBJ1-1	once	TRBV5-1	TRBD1	TGCGCCAGCAGCGCGGACAGGGGCGGTGAAGCTTTCTTT	CASSADRGGEAFF
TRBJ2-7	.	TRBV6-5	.	TGTGCCAGCAGTTACTCAGCGGACGGTACCTACGAGCAGTACTTC	CASSYSADGTYEQYF
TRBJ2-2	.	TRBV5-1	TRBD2	TGCGCCAGCAGCTCGGCGGGAGGAAACACCGGGGAGCTGTTTTTT	CASSSAGGNTGELFF
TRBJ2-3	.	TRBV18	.	TGTGCCAGCTCACTGGATCTCACAGATACGCAGTATTTT	CASSLDLTDTQYF
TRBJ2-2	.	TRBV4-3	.	TGCGCCAGCAGCCAATCGGGAGCGAACACCGGGGAGCTGTTTTTT	CASSQSGANTGELFF
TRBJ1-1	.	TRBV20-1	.	TGCAGTGCTAGGACAGGTTCTTCAGCTTTCTTT	CSARTGSSAFF
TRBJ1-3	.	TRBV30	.	TGTGCCTGGAGTGTAGGCTCAGGGGCCTTCAACTCTGGAAACACCATATATTTT	CAWSVGSGAFNSGNTIYF
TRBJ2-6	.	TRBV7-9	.	TGTGCCAGCAGCTTCGTAAGCTCTGGGGCCAACGTCCTGACTTTC	CASSFVSSGANVLTF
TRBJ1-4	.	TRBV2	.	TGTGCCACCCTCAGGGAAATGGGTGAAAAACTGTTTTTT	CATLREMGEKLFF
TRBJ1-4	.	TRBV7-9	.	TGTGCCAGCAGGGAGAGCGGGCAGAGAGAAAAACTGTTTTTT	CASRESGQREKLFF
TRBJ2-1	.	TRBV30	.	TGTGCCTGGAGTGTTGGGCCGAGCTCCTACAATGAGCAGTTCTTC	CAWSVGPSSYNEQFF
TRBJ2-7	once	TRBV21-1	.	TGTGCCAGCAGCTCCCGACTAGCGGGAGGGCCGTACGAGCAGTACTTC	CASSSRLAGGPYEQYF
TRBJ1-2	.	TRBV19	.	TGTGCCAGTAGGCCCGTAGGGGGATCCTATGGCTACACCTTC	CASRPVGGSYGYTF
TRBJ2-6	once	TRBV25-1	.	TGTGCCGTCCGAGGGCCTGGGGCCAACGTCCTGACTTTC	CAVRGPGANVLTF
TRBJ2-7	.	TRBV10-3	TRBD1	TGTGCCATCAGGCTACCGGGACAGGCCTACGAGCAGTACTTC	CAIRLPGQAYEQYF
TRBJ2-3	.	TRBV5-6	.	TGTGCCAGCACCGACCTGGCCAGGGAGAAAACAGATACGCAGTATTTT	CASTDLAREKTDTQYF
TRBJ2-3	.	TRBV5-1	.	TGCGCCAGCAGCTCGGTTTCGAGACCCGGAGATACGCAGTATTTT	CASSSVSRPGDTQYF
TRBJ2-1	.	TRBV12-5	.	TGTGCTAGTGGTTTCGATTCCGGGATATACAATGAGCAGTTCTTC	CASGFDSGIYNEQFF
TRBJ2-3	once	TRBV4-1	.	TGCGCCAGCAGCCAAGGGAGGGGGCCTAATACAGATACGCAGTATTTT	CASSQGRGPNTDTQYF
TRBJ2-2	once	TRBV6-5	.	TGTGCCAGCGGTAGCACCGGGGAGCTGTTTTTT	CASGSTGELFF
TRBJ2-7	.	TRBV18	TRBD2	TGTGCCAGCTCACCAGGGACTAGCGCTCCCTACGAGCAGTACTTC	CASSPGTSAPYEQYF
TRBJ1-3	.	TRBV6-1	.	TGTGCCAGCGGGAGACCGTGGAACTCTGGAAACACCATATATTTT	CASGRPWNSGNTIYF
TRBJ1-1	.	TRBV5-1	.	TGCGCCAGCAGCTTGGAACTTGGACTGGGACGGAACACTGAAGCTTTCTTT	CASSLELGLGRNTEAFF
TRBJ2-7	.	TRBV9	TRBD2	TGTGCCAGCAGCGTAGGGGCTAGCGGGCCCTACGAGCAGTACTTC	CASSVGASGPYEQYF
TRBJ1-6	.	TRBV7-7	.	TGTGCTAGCTCAGCGGGATATAATTCACCCCTCCACTTT	CASSAGYNSPLHF
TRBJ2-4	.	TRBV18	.	TGTGCCAGCTCACTTCCCCGGGCCGTCGGCTCGTACATTCAGTACTTC	CASSLPRAVGSYIQYF
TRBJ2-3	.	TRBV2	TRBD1	TGTGCCAGCAGTCCACGAGGGGGCAGGACAGATACGCAGTATTTT	CASSPRGGRTDTQYF
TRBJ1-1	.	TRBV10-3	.	TGTGCCATCAGTGAAAGGGAGGGGGGGACTGAAGCTTTCTTT	CAISEREGGTEAFF